The T cell receptor beta chain under discussion was sequenced for a study of T-cell memory formation after mild COVID-19. CDR3 length equals 12 residues. Trimming shortened V by 2 bases and J by 5 bases, and 4 bases separated the two germline ends. Looked up from germline, CDR1 is SGHTA and CDR2 is FQGTGA. A remark on this clonotype: Just one base apart from a much larger clone, this may be a read error.

TCRdb reanalysed the 5' RACE reads using MiXCR and keeps one entry per CDR3 protein. The repertoire holds a few hundred thousand distinct CDR3 sequences, roughly 18% seen once, with roughly 23% in the top ten. The TCR originated in a man younger than 30 who had mild COVID-19 (a few samples of this study predate the infection). Cell type and time point are not known. The V gene is TRBV7-3, the J gene TRBJ2-1; no clear D. Input material: PBMCs or a T cell subset sorted from them (not recorded which). The CDR3 DNA is TGTGCCAGCAGCTTAGCGAACAATGAGCAGTTCTTC. Amino acids: CASSLANNEQFF.